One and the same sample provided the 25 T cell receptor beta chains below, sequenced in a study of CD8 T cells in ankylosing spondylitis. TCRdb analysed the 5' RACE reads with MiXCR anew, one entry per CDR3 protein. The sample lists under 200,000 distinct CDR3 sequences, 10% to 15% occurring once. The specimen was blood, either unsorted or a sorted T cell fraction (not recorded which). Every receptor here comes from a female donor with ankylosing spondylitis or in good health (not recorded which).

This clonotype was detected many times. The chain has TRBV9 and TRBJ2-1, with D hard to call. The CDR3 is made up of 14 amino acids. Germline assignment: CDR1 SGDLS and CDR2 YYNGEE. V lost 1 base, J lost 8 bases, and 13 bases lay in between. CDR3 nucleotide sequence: TGTGCCAGCAGCGTATTGGGCAGTTTCGATGAGCAGTTCTTC. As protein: CASSVLGSFDEQFF.

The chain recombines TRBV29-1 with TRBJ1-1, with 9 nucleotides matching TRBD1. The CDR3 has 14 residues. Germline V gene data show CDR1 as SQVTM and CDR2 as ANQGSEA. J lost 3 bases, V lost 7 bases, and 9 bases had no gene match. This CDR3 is CSGGRTGVYTEAFF. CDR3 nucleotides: TGCAGCGGGGGGCGGACAGGGGTTTACACTGAAGCTTTCTTT.

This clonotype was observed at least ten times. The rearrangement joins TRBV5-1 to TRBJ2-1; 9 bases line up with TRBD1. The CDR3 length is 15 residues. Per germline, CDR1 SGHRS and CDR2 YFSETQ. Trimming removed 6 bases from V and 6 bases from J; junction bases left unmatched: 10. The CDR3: CASTQTGGYSNEQFF. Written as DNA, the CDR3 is TGCGCCAGCACCCAAACAGGGGGCTATTCCAATGAGCAGTTCTTC. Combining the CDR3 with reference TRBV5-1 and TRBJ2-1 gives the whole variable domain KAGVTQTPRYLIKTRGQQVTLSCSPISGHRSVSWYQQTPGQGLQFLFEYFSETQRNKGNFPGRFSGRQFSNSRSEMNVSTLELGDSALYLCASTQTGGYSNEQFFGPGTRLTVL.

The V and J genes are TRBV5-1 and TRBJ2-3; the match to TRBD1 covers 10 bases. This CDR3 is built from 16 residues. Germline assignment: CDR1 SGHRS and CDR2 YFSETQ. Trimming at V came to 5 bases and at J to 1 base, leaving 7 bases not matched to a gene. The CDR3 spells CASSSQTGGGTDTQYF. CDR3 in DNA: TGCGCCAGCAGTTCTCAGACAGGGGGCGGCACAGATACGCAGTATTTT.

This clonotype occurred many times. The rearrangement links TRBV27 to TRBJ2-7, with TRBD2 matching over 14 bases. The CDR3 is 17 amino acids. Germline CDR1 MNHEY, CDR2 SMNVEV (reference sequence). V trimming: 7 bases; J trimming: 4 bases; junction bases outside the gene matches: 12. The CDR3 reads CASTISGTSGSKYEQYF. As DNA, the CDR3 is TGTGCCAGCACCATATCCGGGACTAGCGGGAGTAAGTACGAGCAGTACTTC.

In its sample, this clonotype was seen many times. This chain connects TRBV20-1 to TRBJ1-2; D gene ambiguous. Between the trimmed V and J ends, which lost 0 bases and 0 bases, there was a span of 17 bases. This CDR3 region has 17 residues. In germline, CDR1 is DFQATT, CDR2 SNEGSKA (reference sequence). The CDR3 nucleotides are TGCAGTGCTAGAGAAGTCAGAAGGTTTTCAACTAACTATGGCTACACCTTC. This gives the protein CSAREVRRFSTNYGYTF.

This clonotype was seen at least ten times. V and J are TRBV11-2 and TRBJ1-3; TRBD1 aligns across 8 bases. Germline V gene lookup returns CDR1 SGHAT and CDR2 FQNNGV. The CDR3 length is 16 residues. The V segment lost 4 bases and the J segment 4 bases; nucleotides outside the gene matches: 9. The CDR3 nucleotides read TGTGCCAGCAGCTCAATTTGGACAGGGCAAGGAAACACCATATATTTT. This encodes CASSSIWTGQGNTIYF.

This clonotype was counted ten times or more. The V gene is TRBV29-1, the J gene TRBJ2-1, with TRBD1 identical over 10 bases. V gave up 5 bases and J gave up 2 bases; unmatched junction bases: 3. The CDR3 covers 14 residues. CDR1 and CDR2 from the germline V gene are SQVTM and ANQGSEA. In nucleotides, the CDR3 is TGCAGCGTTCGGGGACAGGGGCCCTACAATGAGCAGTTCTTC. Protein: CSVRGQGPYNEQFF.

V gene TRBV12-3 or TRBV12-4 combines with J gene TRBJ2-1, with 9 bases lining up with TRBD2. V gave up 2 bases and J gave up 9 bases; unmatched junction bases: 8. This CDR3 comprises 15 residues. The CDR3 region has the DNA TGTGCCAGCAGTTTACAAGCGGGAGGATTGGGTGAGCAGTTCTTC. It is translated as CASSLQAGGLGEQFF.

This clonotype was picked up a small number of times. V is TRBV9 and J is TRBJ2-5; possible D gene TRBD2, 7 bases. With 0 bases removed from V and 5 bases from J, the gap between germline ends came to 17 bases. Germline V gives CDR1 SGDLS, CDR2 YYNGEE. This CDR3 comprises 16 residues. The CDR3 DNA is TGTGCCAGCAGCGTAGCAGGAAGGGGGGGACTGGAGACCCAGTACTTC. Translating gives CASSVAGRGGLETQYF.

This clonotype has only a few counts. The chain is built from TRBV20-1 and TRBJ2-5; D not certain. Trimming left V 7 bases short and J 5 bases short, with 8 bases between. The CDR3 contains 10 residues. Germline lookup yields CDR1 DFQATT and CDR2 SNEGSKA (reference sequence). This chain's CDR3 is CSGSWETQYF. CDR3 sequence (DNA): TGCAGTGGCTCATGGGAGACCCAGTACTTC.

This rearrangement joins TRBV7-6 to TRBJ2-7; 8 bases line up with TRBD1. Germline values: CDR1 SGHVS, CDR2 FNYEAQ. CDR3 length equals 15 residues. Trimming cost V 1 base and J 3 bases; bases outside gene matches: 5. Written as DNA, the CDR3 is TGTGCCAGCAGCTTAGGAACAGGGGGAGTCTACGAGCAGTACTTC. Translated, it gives CASSLGTGGVYEQYF.

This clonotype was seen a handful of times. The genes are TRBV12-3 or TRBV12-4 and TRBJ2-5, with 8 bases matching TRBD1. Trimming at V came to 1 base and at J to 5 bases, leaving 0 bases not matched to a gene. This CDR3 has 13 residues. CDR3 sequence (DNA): TGTGCCAGCAGTTTAGGACAGGGGGAGACCCAGTACTTC. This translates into CASSLGQGETQYF.

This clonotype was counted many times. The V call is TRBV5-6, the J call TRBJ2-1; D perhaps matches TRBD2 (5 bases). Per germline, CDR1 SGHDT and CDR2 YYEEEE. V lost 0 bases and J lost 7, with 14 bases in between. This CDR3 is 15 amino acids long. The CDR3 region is CASSLASLGGNEQFF. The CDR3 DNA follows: TGTGCCAGCAGCTTGGCTAGCTTAGGCGGGAATGAGCAGTTCTTC.

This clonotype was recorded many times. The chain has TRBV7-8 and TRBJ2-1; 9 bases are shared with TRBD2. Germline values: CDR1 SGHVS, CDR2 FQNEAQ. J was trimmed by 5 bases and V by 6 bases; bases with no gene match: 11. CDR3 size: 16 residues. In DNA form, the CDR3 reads TGTGCCAGCAGAATAGCGGGAGCTAAGGTAGACAATGAGCAGTTCTTC. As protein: CASRIAGAKVDNEQFF. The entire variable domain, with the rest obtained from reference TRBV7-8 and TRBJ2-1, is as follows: GAGVSQSPRYKVAKRGQDVALRCDPISGHVSLFWYQQALGQGPEFLTYFQNEAQLDKSGLPSDRFFAERPEGSVSTLKIQRTQQEDSAVYLCASRIAGAKVDNEQFFGPGTRLTVL.

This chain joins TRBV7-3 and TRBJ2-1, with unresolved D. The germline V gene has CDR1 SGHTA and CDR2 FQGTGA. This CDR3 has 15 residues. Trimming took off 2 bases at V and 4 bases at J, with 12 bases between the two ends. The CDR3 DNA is TGTGCCAGCAGCTTATCCCCGGTAGGTTACAATGAGCAGTTCTTC. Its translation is CASSLSPVGYNEQFF. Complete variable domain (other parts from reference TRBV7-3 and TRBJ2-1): GAGVSQTPSNKVTEKGKYVELRCDPISGHTALYWYRQSLGQGPEFLIYFQGTGAADDSGLPNDRFFAVRPEGSVSTLKIQRTERGDSAVYLCASSLSPVGYNEQFFGPGTRLTVL.

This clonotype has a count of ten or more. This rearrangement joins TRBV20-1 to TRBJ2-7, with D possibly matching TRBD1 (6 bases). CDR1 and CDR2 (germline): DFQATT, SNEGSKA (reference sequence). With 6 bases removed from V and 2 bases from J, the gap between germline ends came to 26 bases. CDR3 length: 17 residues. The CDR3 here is CSALLEGVWTATYEQYF. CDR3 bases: TGCAGTGCCCTGCTAGAGGGGGTCTGGACTGCTACCTACGAGCAGTACTTC.

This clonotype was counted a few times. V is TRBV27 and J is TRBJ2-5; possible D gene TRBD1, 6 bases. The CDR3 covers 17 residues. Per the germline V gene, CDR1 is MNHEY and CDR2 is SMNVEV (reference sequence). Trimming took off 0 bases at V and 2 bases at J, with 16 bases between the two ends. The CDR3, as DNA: TGTGCCAGCAGTTTATCGGGGGCCGTGGGGCCTCAAGAGACCCAGTACTTC. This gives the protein CASSLSGAVGPQETQYF.

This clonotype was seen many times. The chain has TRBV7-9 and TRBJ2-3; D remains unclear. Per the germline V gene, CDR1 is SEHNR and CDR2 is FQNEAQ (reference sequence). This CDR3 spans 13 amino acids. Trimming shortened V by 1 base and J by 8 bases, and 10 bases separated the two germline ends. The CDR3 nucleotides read TGTGCCAGCAGCTTAGATACCGGGTCTACGCAGTATTTT. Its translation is CASSLDTGSTQYF. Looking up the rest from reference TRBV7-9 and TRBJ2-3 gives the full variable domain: DTGVSQNPRHKITKRGQNVTFRCDPISEHNRLYWYRQTLGQGPEFLTYFQNEAQLEKSRLLSDRFSAERPKGSFSTLEIQRTEQGDSAMYLCASSLDTGSTQYFGPGTRLTVL.

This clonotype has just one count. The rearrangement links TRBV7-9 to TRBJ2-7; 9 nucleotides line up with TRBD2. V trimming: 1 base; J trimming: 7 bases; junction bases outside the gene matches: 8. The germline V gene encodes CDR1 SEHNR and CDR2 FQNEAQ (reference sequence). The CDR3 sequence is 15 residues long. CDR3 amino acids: CASSLEVAGEWEQYF. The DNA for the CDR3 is TGTGCCAGCAGCTTAGAGGTAGCGGGAGAGTGGGAGCAGTACTTC.

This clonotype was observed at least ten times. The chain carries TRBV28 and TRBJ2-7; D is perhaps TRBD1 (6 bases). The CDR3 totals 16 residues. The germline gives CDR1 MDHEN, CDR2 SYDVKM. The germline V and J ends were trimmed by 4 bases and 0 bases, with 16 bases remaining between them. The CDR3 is CASSSPRQGHSYEQYF. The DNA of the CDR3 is TGTGCCAGCAGTTCCCCCCGTCAGGGACACTCCTACGAGCAGTACTTC.

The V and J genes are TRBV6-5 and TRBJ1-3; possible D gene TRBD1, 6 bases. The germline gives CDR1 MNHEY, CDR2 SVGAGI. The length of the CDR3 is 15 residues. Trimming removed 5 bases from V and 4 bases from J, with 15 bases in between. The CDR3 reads CASSHPRGGGNTIYF. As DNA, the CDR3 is TGTGCCAGCAGTCACCCCAGGGGAGGGGGAAACACCATATATTTT.

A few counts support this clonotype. The CDR3: CASSLSSLAASYNEQFF. The CDR3 nucleotides are TGTGCCAGCAGTTTAAGCTCACTAGCGGCCTCCTACAATGAGCAGTTCTTC. V is TRBV12-3 or TRBV12-4 and J is TRBJ2-1, with 8 bases identical to TRBD2. J was trimmed by 0 bases and V by 2 bases; bases with no gene match: 6. The CDR3 has 17 residues.

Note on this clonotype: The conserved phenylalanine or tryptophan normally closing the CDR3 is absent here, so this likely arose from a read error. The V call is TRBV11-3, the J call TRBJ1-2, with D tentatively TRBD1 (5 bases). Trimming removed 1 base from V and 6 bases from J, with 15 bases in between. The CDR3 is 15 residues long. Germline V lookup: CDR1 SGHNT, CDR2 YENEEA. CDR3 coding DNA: TGTGCCAGCAGCTTAGTTTCCCCCAGGGAGGATGGCTACACCATC. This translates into CASSLVSPREDGYTI.

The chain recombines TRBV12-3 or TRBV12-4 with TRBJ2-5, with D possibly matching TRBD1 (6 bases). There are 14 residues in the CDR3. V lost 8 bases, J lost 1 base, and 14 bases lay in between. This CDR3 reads CASVGDNSQETQYF. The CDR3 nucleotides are TGTGCCAGCGTAGGGGACAACTCCCAAGAGACCCAGTACTTC.